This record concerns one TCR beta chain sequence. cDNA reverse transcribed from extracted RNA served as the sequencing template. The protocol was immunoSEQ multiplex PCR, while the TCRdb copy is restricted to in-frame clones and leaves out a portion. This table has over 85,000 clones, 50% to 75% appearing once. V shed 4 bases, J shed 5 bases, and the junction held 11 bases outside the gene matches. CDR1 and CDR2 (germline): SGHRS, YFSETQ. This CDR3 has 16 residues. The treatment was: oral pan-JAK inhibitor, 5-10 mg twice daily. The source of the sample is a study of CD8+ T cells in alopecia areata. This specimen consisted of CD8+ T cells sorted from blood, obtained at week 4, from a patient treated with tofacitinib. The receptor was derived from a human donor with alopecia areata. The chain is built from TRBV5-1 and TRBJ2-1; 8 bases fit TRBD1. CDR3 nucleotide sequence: TGCGCCAGCAGCACCGGGACAGGCCCTCCCGACAATGAGCAGTTCTTC. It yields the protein CASSTGTGPPDNEQFF.